One sample yielded the 19 T cell receptor beta chains listed below, sequenced in a study of blood T cell repertoires in COVID-19. Data came from immunoSEQ multiplex PCR; TCRdb stores just in-frame clones and leaves some out. The sample records a few hundred thousand clones, roughly nine tenths being singletons. Material: PBMCs or T cells enriched from blood (not recorded which). The receptors shown here come from a woman in her 30s who had recovered from COVID-19.

The chain is built from TRBV5-1 and TRBJ1-2; D is unresolved. CDR3 size: 14 residues. Germline CDR1 reads SGHRS; CDR2 reads YFSETQ. V was trimmed by 3 bases and J by 2 bases, leaving 11 bases between them. CDR3 region: CASSSTPNNYGYTF. The CDR3 nucleotides read TGCGCCAGCAGCTCGACACCGAACAACTATGGCTACACCTTC.

V gene TRBV6-5 combines with J gene TRBJ2-7; weak D call: TRBD2 (5 bases). V was clipped by 0 bases and J by 2 bases, with 11 bases between them. Germline V CDR1 and CDR2: MNHEY, SVGAGI. The CDR3 runs 15 residues. CDR3 nucleotides: TGTGCCAGCAGTTACTCGAGGGTTGTGGCCTACGAGCAGTACTTC. Its translation: CASSYSRVVAYEQYF.

V usage is TRBV7-6 and J usage is TRBJ1-4; a weak D match, TRBD1 (5 bases). CDR3 size: 15 residues. In germline, CDR1 is SGHVS, CDR2 FNYEAQ. Trimming cost V 2 bases and J 1 base, with 8 bases left between them. Here the CDR3 DNA reads TGTGCCAGCAGCTTAAGCCAGGGAACTAATGAAAAACTGTTTTTT. Residues: CASSLSQGTNEKLFF.

This clone appeared once. The chain uses TRBV19 and TRBJ1-3, with D uncertain. The length of the CDR3 is 14 residues. Trimming pared 1 base from V and 6 bases from J, leaving 10 bases between. CDR1 is LNHDA, CDR2 SQIVND, per germline (reference sequence). CDR3 sequence (DNA): TGTGCCAGTAGTATAGTCTCCGCGGCAAACACCATATATTTT. It is translated as CASSIVSAANTIYF.

This chain connects TRBV29-1 to TRBJ1-5; no reliable D call. The CDR3 covers 12 residues. CDR1 and CDR2 from the germline V gene are SQVTM and ANQGSEA. V was shortened by 4 bases and J by 5 bases, with 9 bases between the two germline ends. The CDR3 bases are TGCAGCGTTGCGGACGGGGATCAGCCCCAGCATTTT. This gives the protein CSVADGDQPQHF.

This chain connects TRBV2 to TRBJ2-1, with TRBD1 identical over 9 bases. Per germline, CDR1 SNHLY and CDR2 FYNNEI. J was trimmed by 4 bases and V by 6 bases; bases with no gene match: 10. The CDR3 covers 16 residues. The CDR3 bases are TGTGCCAGCAGGCGATCGACAGGGGGGTATTACAATGAGCAGTTCTTC. Its translation: CASRRSTGGYYNEQFF.

This clone was picked up one time. The chain employs TRBV7-9 and TRBJ2-2; a possible D gene is TRBD1 (5 bases). The length of the CDR3 is 16 residues. V lost 1 base and J lost 1, with 10 bases in between. Looked up from germline, CDR1 is SEHNR and CDR2 is FQNEAQ (reference sequence). The CDR3 sequence is CASSLVPGLNTGELFF. CDR3 DNA: TGTGCCAGCAGCTTAGTTCCAGGGCTGAACACCGGGGAGCTGTTTTTT.

The rearrangement links TRBV10-2 to TRBJ2-7; possibly TRBD1 for D (7 bases). The germline V and J ends were trimmed by 6 bases and 5 bases, with 14 bases remaining between them. Germline lookup yields CDR1 WSHSY and CDR2 SAAADI. The CDR3 extends over 13 amino acids. CDR3 protein: CASSSQGGNEQYF. CDR3 DNA: TGCGCCAGCAGCAGTCAGGGGGGTAACGAGCAGTACTTC.

Here the CDR3 reads CASSRLAGGRTDTQYF. CDR3 in DNA: TGTGCCAGCAGCAGACTAGCGGGAGGTCGGACAGATACGCAGTATTTT. The chain uses TRBV7-2 and TRBJ2-3; 13 bases agree with TRBD2. Trimming removed 5 bases from V and 3 bases from J; junction bases left unmatched: 5. There are 16 residues in the CDR3. Germline V gene sequence: CDR1 SGHTA, CDR2 FQGNSA.

The chain carries TRBV7-6 and TRBJ2-2; 8 bases fit TRBD2. This CDR3 has 17 residues. With 1 base clipped from V and 6 bases from J, the junction kept 10 bases outside the gene matches. Germline CDR1 SGHVS, CDR2 FNYEAQ. The CDR3: CASSLVAGLRESGELFF. Here the CDR3 DNA reads TGTGCCAGCAGCTTAGTAGCGGGACTGCGAGAATCCGGGGAGCTGTTTTTT.

The rearrangement uses TRBV9 and TRBJ2-2; maybe TRBD2 (7 bases). Trimming took 4 bases from V and 4 from J, leaving 14 bases between them. The V gene's germline CDR1 is SGDLS and CDR2 YYNGEE. The CDR3 is made up of 15 amino acids. CDR3 protein: CASSPSGTPTGELFF. The CDR3 region has the DNA TGTGCCAGCAGCCCCAGCGGGACACCCACCGGGGAGCTGTTTTTT.

On this clone: The sample holds other DNA sequences that translate to the same CDR3. V and J are TRBV7-2 and TRBJ2-7; 8 nucleotides align to TRBD1. The V and J ends lost 3 bases and 4 bases, in that order; junction bases with no gene match: 5. Germline loops: CDR1 SGHTA, CDR2 FQGNSA. The CDR3 runs to 14 residues. CDR3 in amino acids: CASSFDRGRYEQYF. The CDR3 DNA is TGTGCCAGCAGCTTTGACAGGGGCCGATACGAGCAGTACTTC.

This clone was seen a single time. V and J are TRBV18 and TRBJ2-2, with D uncertain. Germline CDR1 and CDR2: KGHSH and LQKENI. The ends were cut back, 2 bases at V and 3 bases at J, with 10 bases in the middle. The length of the CDR3 is 15 residues. The CDR3 protein is CASSPRQADTGELFF. In DNA, the CDR3 is TGTGCCAGCTCACCAAGGCAGGCAGACACCGGGGAGCTGTTTTTT. Complete variable domain (other parts from reference TRBV18 and TRBJ2-2): NAGVMQNPRHLVRRRGQEARLRCSPMKGHSHVYWYRQLPEEGLKFMVYLQKENIIDESGMPKERFSAEFPKEGPSILRIQQVVRGDSAAYFCASSPRQADTGELFFGEGSRLTVL.

V is TRBV24-1 and J is TRBJ2-3; 9 bases align to TRBD1. After removal of 3 bases from V and 5 bases from J, the junction contained 8 bases not matched to a gene. This CDR3 region has 16 residues. In germline, CDR1 is KGHDR, CDR2 SFDVKD. The CDR3 nucleotides read TGTGCCACCAGTGATACACCGGGACAGGGTGTAGATACGCAGTATTTT. It yields the protein CATSDTPGQGVDTQYF.

The chain joins TRBV2 to TRBJ2-7, with TRBD1 as a possible D gene (6 bases). Germline-derived CDR1 and CDR2 are SNHLY and FYNNEI. The CDR3 length is 14 residues. Deletions cut 1 base from V and 1 base from J, with 8 bases between. Here the CDR3 reads CASSEERGSYEQYF. The CDR3 bases are TGTGCCAGCAGTGAAGAAAGGGGGTCCTACGAGCAGTACTTC.

The CDR3 DNA reads TGTGCCAGCAGCTTAGGTCCTGTCCAGAAAAATGAAGCTTTCTTT. This gives the protein CASSLGPVQKNEAFF. The genes are TRBV7-3 and TRBJ1-1; unclear D gene. Trimming pared 2 bases from V and 7 bases from J, leaving 17 bases between. The CDR3 is 15 residues long. Germline V CDR1 and CDR2: SGHTA, FQGTGA.

This clone occurred once. CDR3 region: CAISDSTTGGGLYEQFF. The CDR3 nucleotides read TGTGCCATCAGTGACTCTACGACTGGGGGGGGCCTCTATGAGCAGTTCTTC. The V gene is TRBV10-3, the J gene TRBJ2-1, with a weak D call TRBD2 (7 bases). The CDR3 has 17 amino acids. Per germline, CDR1 ENHRY and CDR2 SYGVKD. Trimming pared 3 bases from V and 8 bases from J, leaving 23 bases between.

The chain joins TRBV2 to TRBJ2-3; TRBD1 agrees at 9 bases. The CDR3 has 16 residues. V shed 5 bases and J 5 bases; nucleotides not matched to a gene: 11. Germline CDR1 reads SNHLY; CDR2 reads FYNNEI. The chain's CDR3 is CASSLRVPGQGDTQYF. CDR3 DNA: TGTGCCAGCAGTTTACGTGTCCCGGGACAGGGAGATACGCAGTATTTT.

This rearrangement joins TRBV11-2 to TRBJ1-5; D is perhaps TRBD1 (5 bases). CDR1 SGHAT and CDR2 FQNNGV come from the germline V gene. The V and J ends lost 1 base and 8 bases respectively, with 15 bases between them. The CDR3 has 15 residues. This chain's CDR3 is CASSLGMEGMEPQHF. Here the CDR3 DNA reads TGTGCCAGCAGCTTAGGAATGGAGGGGATGGAGCCCCAGCATTTT.